This TCR beta chain was sequenced in a study of cytomegalovirus exposure and HLA in healthy donors. CDR3 length equals 14 residues. The germline CDR1 and CDR2 sequences are MNHNS and SASEGT. V lost 2 bases and J 0 bases, leaving 5 bases between the germline ends. Remarks on this clone: The antigen is undetermined.

Regarding the study as a whole: More clonal expansion characterized HLA-associated TCR beta chains than equally common others in a later analysis. According to the study, roughly 160 TCR beta chains were cytomegalovirus-associated. As a later analysis showed, a missense DCLRE1C variant was linked to trimming of TCR beta V- and J-genes.

The PCR employed 60 Vbeta primers together with 13 Jbeta primers. The method was immunoSEQ multiplex PCR; TCRdb's version includes in-frame clones alone and lacks a portion of them. The sample includes over 80,000 clones, about 70% of them seen just once. The sequencing input was PBMCs. The sequence was collected from a woman aged 70-85 years in good health and CMV-seropositive. V and J are TRBV6-1 and TRBJ1-3; D gene unclear. The CDR3 is CASSEQSSGNTIYF. DNA for the CDR3: TGTGCCAGCAGTGAACAGTCCTCTGGAAACACCATATATTTT.